The source of this T cell receptor beta chain is a study of T cells in tuberculosis. TCR-alpha and TCR-beta chains were sequenced unpaired. Repertoires were generated with immunoSEQ multiplex PCR, while TCRdb's copy carries only in-frame clones and drops some. The table shows 88,000 or so clones, with under 95% occurring only once. V was pared by 5 bases and J by 4 bases, with 11 bases between. The germline gives CDR1 LNHNV, CDR2 YYDKDF (reference sequence). The length of the CDR3 is 14 residues. Sorting used thawed, overnight-rested PBMC stained with anti-CD3, a viability dye and GMM-loaded CD1B tetramer. CD1B tetramers were loaded with Rhodococcus equi-derived C32 glucose monomycolate. Each donor contributed 95,000 to 100,000 sorted tetramer-negative cells.

Sequenced input: CD1b-GMM tetramer-negative cells sorted from PBMCs. The receptor's source is an adult woman with latent tuberculosis. J is TRBJ1-4 and V is TRBV15; D is undetermined. The CDR3 DNA reads as TGTGCCACCAGCGCGAACCCCGGTAATGAAAAACTGTTTTTT. Protein product: CATSANPGNEKLFF.